The 14 T cell receptor beta chains below all came from one sample that was sequenced in a study of blood T cell repertoires in COVID-19. Method: immunoSEQ multiplex PCR; TCRdb's copy keeps in-frame clones and lacks some. The top ten hold around 4% of the sample, which has 300,000 to 350,000 clones, approximately 86% seen once. Sequencing was done on a sample of PBMCs or T cells enriched from blood (not recorded which). All receptors derive from a woman between 35 and 50 years old with acute COVID-19.

The chain is built from TRBV4-3 and TRBJ2-7, with D tentatively TRBD2 (6 bases). There are 14 residues in the CDR3. Deletions cut 0 bases from V and 7 bases from J, with 13 bases between. Germline V gene lookup returns CDR1 LGHNA and CDR2 YSLEER. The CDR3 nucleotides read TGCGCCAGCAGCCAAGATCTGGGGGGTAGGGAGCAGTACTTC. This translates into CASSQDLGGREQYF.

There are a few counts of this clone. J is TRBJ2-3 and V is TRBV7-2; TRBD1 matches 7 bases. The V gene's germline CDR1 is SGHTA and CDR2 FQGNSA. The V segment lost 1 base and the J segment 1 base; nucleotides outside the gene matches: 5. The CDR3 runs 16 residues. The CDR3 coding sequence is TGTGCCAGCAGCTTAGGGACAGGAAGAGGCACAGATACGCAGTATTTT. Translated: CASSLGTGRGTDTQYF.

J is TRBJ1-4 and V is TRBV7-8; 10 bases are shared with TRBD1. J was trimmed by 1 base and V by 5 bases; bases with no gene match: 10. The CDR3 is 18 residues long. CDR1 and CDR2 (germline): SGHVS, FQNEAQ. The CDR3 spells CASSRARTGGGTNEKLFF. The DNA of the CDR3 is TGTGCCAGCAGCCGAGCGCGGACAGGGGGGGGAACTAATGAAAAACTGTTTTTT.

This chain joins TRBV5-6 and TRBJ1-1; D not resolved. The CDR3 is 13 residues long. Germline V gives CDR1 SGHDT, CDR2 YYEEEE. The V end lost 3 bases, the J end lost 5 bases, and 11 bases lay between the germline ends. The CDR3 coding sequence is TGTGCCAGCAGCTGGGGAGGACCAACTGAAGCTTTCTTT. Translation gives CASSWGGPTEAFF. Filled out from reference TRBV5-6 and TRBJ1-1, the complete variable domain reads DAGVTQSPTHLIKTRGQQVTLRCSPKSGHDTVSWYQQALGQGPQFIFQYYEEEERQRGNFPDRFSGHQFPNYSSELNVNALLLGDSALYLCASSWGGPTEAFFGQGTRLTVV.

The chain employs TRBV25-1 and TRBJ1-5, with D tentatively TRBD1 (5 bases). Germline V gene lookup returns CDR1 MGHDK and CDR2 SYGVNS. The CDR3 is 13 residues long. Trimming cost V 3 bases and J 5 bases, with 8 bases left between them. The CDR3 sequence is CASSDRVDQPQHF. Written as DNA, the CDR3 is TGTGCCAGCAGTGACAGGGTGGATCAGCCCCAGCATTTT.

The chain couples TRBV7-9 to TRBJ1-4; 7 nucleotides line up with TRBD1. The V gene end was trimmed by 5 bases and the J gene end by 4 bases; junction bases not matched to a gene: 4. CDR1 and CDR2 from the germline V gene are SEHNR and FQNEAQ (reference sequence). This CDR3 spans 14 amino acids. The CDR3 DNA sequence: TGTGCCAGCAGCCCGGACAGGATTAATGAAAAACTGTTTTTT. Translating gives CASSPDRINEKLFF.

The chain joins TRBV27 to TRBJ1-2, with D possibly matching TRBD1 (6 bases). In germline, CDR1 is MNHEY, CDR2 SMNVEV (reference sequence). Trimming took off 5 bases at V and 5 bases at J, with 15 bases between the two ends. The CDR3 has 14 amino acids. The DNA for the CDR3 is TGTGCCAGCAGTCTACGACAGGATCAATATGGCTACACCTTC. Translated: CASSLRQDQYGYTF.

In this sample, this clone turned up once. This rearrangement joins TRBV24-1 to TRBJ2-1; D uncertain. Germline assignment: CDR1 KGHDR and CDR2 SFDVKD. Trimming cost V 5 bases and J 4 bases, with 5 bases left between them. The CDR3 sequence is 12 residues long. CDR3 bases: TGTGCCACCAGTGCCAATTACAATGAGCAGTTCTTC. It codes for CATSANYNEQFF.

This chain links TRBV27 with TRBJ2-1; 7 bases are a match to TRBD2. Germline V CDR1 and CDR2: MNHEY, SMNVEV (reference sequence). V trimming: 5 bases; J trimming: 5 bases; junction bases outside the gene matches: 12. This CDR3 region has 16 residues. The CDR3 loop is CASSKSGGFFDNEQFF. As DNA, the CDR3 is TGTGCCAGCAGTAAATCCGGGGGGTTTTTTGACAATGAGCAGTTCTTC.

This clone has just one count. The chain links TRBV10-3 to TRBJ1-6; 7 bases line up with TRBD1. The V segment lost 9 bases and the J segment 5 bases; nucleotides outside the gene matches: 4. This CDR3 is 13 amino acids long. Germline values: CDR1 ENHRY, CDR2 SYGVKD. The CDR3 nucleotides read TGTGCCATACAGGGGCATGATAATTCACCCCTCCACTTT. Amino acid sequence: CAIQGHDNSPLHF.

The rearrangement links TRBV28 to TRBJ2-3, with TRBD2 matching 8 bases. CDR3 length: 16 residues. CDR1 is MDHEN and CDR2 is SYDVKM in the germline V gene. The V segment lost 3 bases and the J segment 7 bases; nucleotides outside the gene matches: 12. CDR3 nucleotides: TGTGCCAGCAGTTTGTCCTCAGCGGGAGTCAGGAATACGCAGTATTTT. Translated, it gives CASSLSSAGVRNTQYF. Full variable domain (missing parts from reference TRBV28 and TRBJ2-3): DVKVTQSSRYLVKRTGEKVFLECVQDMDHENMFWYRQDPGLGLRLIYFSYDVKMKEKGDIPEGYSVSREKKERFSLILESASTNQTSMYLCASSLSSAGVRNTQYFGPGTRLTVL.

CDR3 sequence (DNA): TGTGCCAGCAGCTCGGACAGGCTCTACGAGCAGTACTTC. This translates into CASSSDRLYEQYF. The V gene is TRBV7-2, the J gene TRBJ2-7, with 7 positions matching TRBD1. This CDR3 contains 13 residues. V trimming: 4 bases; J trimming: 3 bases; junction bases outside the gene matches: 3. The germline CDR1 and CDR2 sequences are SGHTA and FQGNSA.

J is TRBJ1-2 and V is TRBV15, with D possibly being TRBD1 (5 bases). V was shortened by 0 bases and J by 1 base, with 9 bases between the two germline ends. Germline values: CDR1 LNHNV, CDR2 YYDKDF (reference sequence). The CDR3 spans 15 residues. CDR3 in amino acids: CATSRERGYNYGYTF. CDR3 in DNA: TGTGCCACCAGCAGAGAAAGGGGTTATAACTATGGCTACACCTTC.

V and J are TRBV5-1 and TRBJ2-7; D is undetermined. V was clipped by 0 bases and J by 4 bases, with 5 bases between them. The CDR3 is made up of 12 amino acids. CDR1 and CDR2 (germline): SGHRS, YFSETQ. The CDR3 loop reads CASSLDRYEQYF. The CDR3 DNA is TGCGCCAGCAGCTTGGACAGATACGAGCAGTACTTC.